This section outlines one T cell receptor beta chain sequence together with its context. This clone came up once. The specificity of this receptor is unknown. Base qualities are missing; no much larger clone stands one base away. A second Seattle source provided samples from volunteer blood donors who had recovered from COVID-19. Collaborating institutions collected whole blood in K2EDTA tubes following their own protocols. For TCRbeta analysis, collaborators shipped samples as frozen whole blood, isolated PBMCs, or DNA extracted from either of those sample types. Reading from cysteine to phenylalanine, the CDR3 counts 16 amino acids. The retained sequence is limited to the CDR3, 48 bases, with the frame set at the first base. Per the germline V gene (reference sequence), LNHDA is the CDR1 and SQIVND is the CDR2. V trim: 5 bases; J trim: 0 bases; unmatched bases: 9. TCRbeta CDR3 regions were amplified from genomic DNA by means of the immunoSEQ Assay, a bias-controlled multiplex PCR. The authors' pipeline ran thus. The number of nucleated cells in each sample was estimated from the amplification of reference gene primers within the assay. To quantify the absolute abundance of each unique TCRbeta CDR3 rearrangement, sequence reads were collapsed and filtered. For each sample, productive Simpson clonality was calculated by taking the square root of Simpson's diversity index across productive rearrangements. TCRdb holds this immuneACCESS table with in-frame rearrangements only. Some clones are missing; in checked studies, unresolved V genes explain under half, and the rest has no known cause. V, J and clone size are taken as reported in that table, and D and trimming were inferred from the DNA itself. The sample table shows over 250,000 clones, and about 89% are seen once. The ten largest make up roughly 1.6% of the sample.

The sample belongs to a study of blood T cell repertoires in COVID-19 (TCRdb year 2020). At the level of the whole study: Samples from collaborators originated in the United States, Italy and Spain and spanned both the acute and convalescent phases of COVID-19. Subjects who had been exposed to COVID-19, were actively infected with it, or had recovered from it provided the deeply sampled blood TCRbeta repertoires that made up the dataset. The repertoires were made available in a free public database intended to serve as a resource for research on the immune response to SARS-CoV-2. Nearly every sample came with metadata listing a de-identified subject ID, COVID-19 status, age in years and sex. The prospective study material was composed of cDNA or gDNA derived from T cells, B-cell-depleted T cells, or PBMCs. Samples were obtained from the ongoing ImmuneRACE study (first 160 participants) and from about 1,300 subjects provided by 6 global collaborators. Where available, HLA class I and class II types were taken from metadata supplied by the sample provider and were not determined by assay-based typing. The study at large found these results: Clinical and demographic metadata were provided uncurated, with the amount varying by source and participant.

This receptor was identified in a woman aged 40 to 49 who had recovered from COVID-19. The chain is assembled from TRBV19 and TRBJ2-7; 8 bases in the middle match TRBD2. The sample taken for sequencing was peripheral blood. The DNA sequence follows: TGTGCCAGTAGTCCATGGACTAGCTCTAGCTCCTACGAGCAGTACTTC. The resulting protein is CASSPWTSSSSYEQYF.